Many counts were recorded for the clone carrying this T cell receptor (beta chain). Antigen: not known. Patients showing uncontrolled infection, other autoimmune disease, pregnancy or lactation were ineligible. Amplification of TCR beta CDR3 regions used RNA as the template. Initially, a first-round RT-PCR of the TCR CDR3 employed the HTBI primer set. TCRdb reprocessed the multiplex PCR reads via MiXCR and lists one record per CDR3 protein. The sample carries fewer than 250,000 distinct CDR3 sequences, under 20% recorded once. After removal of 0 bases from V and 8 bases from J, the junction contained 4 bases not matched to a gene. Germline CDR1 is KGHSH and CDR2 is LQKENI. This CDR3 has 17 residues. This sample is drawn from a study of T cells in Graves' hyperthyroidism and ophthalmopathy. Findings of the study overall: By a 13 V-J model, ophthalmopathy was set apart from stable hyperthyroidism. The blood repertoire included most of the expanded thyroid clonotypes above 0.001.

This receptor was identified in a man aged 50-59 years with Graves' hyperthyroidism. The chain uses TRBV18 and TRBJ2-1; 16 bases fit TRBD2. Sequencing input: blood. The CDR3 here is CASSPPGLAGGADEQFF. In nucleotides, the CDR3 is TGTGCCAGCTCACCACCGGGACTAGCGGGAGGGGCGGATGAGCAGTTCTTC. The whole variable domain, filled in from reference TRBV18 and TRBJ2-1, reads NAGVMQNPRHLVRRRGQEARLRCSPMKGHSHVYWYRQLPEEGLKFMVYLQKENIIDESGMPKERFSAEFPKEGPSILRIQQVVRGDSAAYFCASSPPGLAGGADEQFFGPGTRLTVL.